This is a list of T cell receptor beta chains from one sample in a study of STAT3 mutations in large granular lymphocyte leukemia. TCRdb keeps only in-frame clones here, not all; method: immunoSEQ multiplex PCR. This sample has 12,000 or so clones; 65% to 90% occur once, and the top ten carry roughly nine tenths. Specimen: peripheral blood mononuclear cells. The receptors originated from an elderly man with T-cell large granular lymphocyte leukemia. Some clones in this sample may be carry-over from other donors' samples. The CDR3 runs from the conserved cysteine through the conserved F or W. D genes are given only for firm matches. The listing skips clone size in some rows; elsewhere it reads once, few, many or a size class.

CDR3 DNA	CDR3 protein	V gene	clone size	J gene	D gene
TGTGCCAGCAGCCAACAGACAGGGTCGGGAACTTACAATGAGCAGTTCTTC	CASSQQTGSGTYNEQFF	TRBV14	.	TRBJ2-1	TRBD1
TGTGCCAGCAGCTTAAGGGATTTGGAGACCCAGTACTTC	CASSLRDLETQYF	TRBV11-2	once	TRBJ2-5	.
TGTGCCAGCAGTCTCCCCGACAGAAACTACGAGCAGTACTTC	CASSLPDRNYEQYF	TRBV27	.	TRBJ2-7	.
TGTGCCAGCAGCCGCGAGGGGACAGGGGTCTACGAGCAGTACTTC	CASSREGTGVYEQYF	TRBV5-4	.	TRBJ2-7	TRBD1
TGTGCCACCAGCGGTATGACTGCTGGAAACACCATATATTTT	CATSGMTAGNTIYF	TRBV15	.	TRBJ1-3	.
TGCAGCGTTGGAGTGGGACAGGGGGCTGTTGAGCAGTTCTTC	CSVGVGQGAVEQFF	TRBV29-1	.	TRBJ2-1	TRBD1
TGTGCCAGCAGTCCGGGACGGGGGGCCACAGATACGCAGTATTTT	CASSPGRGATDTQYF	TRBV7-9	.	TRBJ2-3	.
TGCGCCAGCAGCCAAGATTGGGGGGAGACCCAGTACTTC	CASSQDWGETQYF	TRBV4-3	.	TRBJ2-5	.
TGTGCCAGCAGTGCGGGGACGGGCGATGGCTACACCTTC	CASSAGTGDGYTF	TRBV27	few	TRBJ1-2	.
TGTGCCAGCAGCAAATCGGGGGGTACCTCTGGAAACACCATATATTTT	CASSKSGGTSGNTIYF	TRBV14	.	TRBJ1-3	.
TGCGCCAGCAGCCACCGACAGGGATCGAGGAACACCGGGGAGCTGTTTTTT	CASSHRQGSRNTGELFF	TRBV4-1	.	TRBJ2-2	TRBD1
TGTGCCAGTAGTATATGGGAAGGGAACACTGAAGCTTTCTTT	CASSIWEGNTEAFF	TRBV19	.	TRBJ1-1	.
TGTGCCAGCAGCCGAACCAGGGTCTCGACTTCCTACGAGCAGTACTTC	CASSRTRVSTSYEQYF	TRBV28	once	TRBJ2-7	.
TGTGCCAGCAGCTCCCGTTCCGGGACTAGCGGGGGGGCCCAGTATTTT	CASSSRSGTSGGAQYF	TRBV7-2	few	TRBJ2-3	TRBD2
TGTGCCAGCAGTGGCGGAACTGAAGCTTTCTTT	CASSGGTEAFF	TRBV27	few	TRBJ1-1	.
TGTGCCTGGAGTACAGGGGGTCAGCCCCAGCATTTT	CAWSTGGQPQHF	TRBV30	.	TRBJ1-5	TRBD1
TGTGCCAGCAGCCGCGAGGGGACCTACGAGCAGTACTTC	CASSREGTYEQYF	TRBV7-6	.	TRBJ2-7	.
TGTGCCAGTAGTAGGGGCGGCGGGACGGCATATGAAAAACTGTTTTTT	CASSRGGGTAYEKLFF	TRBV19	once	TRBJ1-4	.